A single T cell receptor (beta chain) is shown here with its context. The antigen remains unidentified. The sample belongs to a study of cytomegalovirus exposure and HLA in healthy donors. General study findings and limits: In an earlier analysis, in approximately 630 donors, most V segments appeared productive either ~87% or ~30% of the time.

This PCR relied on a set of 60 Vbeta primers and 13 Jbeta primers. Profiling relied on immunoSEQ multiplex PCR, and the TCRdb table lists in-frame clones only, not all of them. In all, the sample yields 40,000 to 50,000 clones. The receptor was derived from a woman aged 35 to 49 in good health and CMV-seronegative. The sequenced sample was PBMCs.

CDR3 protein: CATKGAGNEQFF. CDR3 DNA: TGCGCCACTAAGGGGGCAGGGAATGAGCAGTTCTTC. This rearrangement joins TRBV5-1 to TRBJ2-1; 7 bases match TRBD1. With 9 bases clipped from V and 7 bases from J, the junction kept 7 bases outside the gene matches. This CDR3 is 12 amino acids long. From germline, CDR1 is SGHRS and CDR2 YFSETQ.